This TCR beta chain was sequenced during a study of cytomegalovirus exposure and HLA in healthy donors. Turning to the study itself: Approximately 190 million T cells yielded 120 million or so unique TCR beta sequences, as an earlier analysis found.

The J segment lost 7 bases and the V segment lost 11 bases, leaving 12 bases of the junction unmatched. Germline V CDR1 and CDR2: LNHDA, SQIVND (reference sequence). The CDR3 is 14 residues long. A remark on this clone: Its antigen remains unidentified.

Study-wide points: Cytomegalovirus association was assigned to more than 150 TCR beta chains. Earlier findings revealed that most TCR beta V segments proved productive either about 87% or about 30% of the time. Donors were assumed by presence/absence analyses to have roughly uniform sequencing depth.

PCR amplification relied on 60 Vbeta primers (plus 13 Jbeta primers). The assay was immunoSEQ multiplex PCR, and TCRdb's table has in-frame clones only and misses some. The sample holds tens of thousands of clones, more than 70% seen once. Source material: PBMCs. The TCR was taken from a man aged 25-45 years in good health and CMV-seropositive. This chain uses TRBV19 with TRBJ2-2; TRBD2 aligns across 8 bases. The CDR3: CAASYSGNNGELFF. The CDR3 bases are TGTGCCGCATCTTATAGCGGGAATAACGGGGAGCTGTTTTTT.